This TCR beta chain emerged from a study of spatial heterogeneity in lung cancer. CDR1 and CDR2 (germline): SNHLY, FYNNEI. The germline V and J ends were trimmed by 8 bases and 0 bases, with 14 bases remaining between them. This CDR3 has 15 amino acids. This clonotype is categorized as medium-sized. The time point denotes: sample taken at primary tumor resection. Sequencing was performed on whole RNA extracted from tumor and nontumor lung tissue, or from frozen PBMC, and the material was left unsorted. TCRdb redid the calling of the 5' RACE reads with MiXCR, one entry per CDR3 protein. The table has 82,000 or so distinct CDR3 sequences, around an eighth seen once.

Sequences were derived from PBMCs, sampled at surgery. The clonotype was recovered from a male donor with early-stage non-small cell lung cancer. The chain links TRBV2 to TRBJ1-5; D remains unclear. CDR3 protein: CASLPVLYSNQPQHF. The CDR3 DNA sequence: TGTGCCAGCCTGCCCGTCCTGTATAGCAATCAGCCCCAGCATTTT.